The sequence of this T cell receptor (beta chain) was determined in a study of cytomegalovirus exposure and HLA in healthy donors. Study-level findings and limits: About 90% or about 30% of the time was how often most TCR beta V segments were productive, according to an earlier analysis. TRBV6-2, TRBV6-3 and some other V segments were unresolvable in 87-base-pair reads.

Researchers ran the PCR with 60 Vbeta and 13 Jbeta primers. The assay was immunoSEQ multiplex PCR, and TCRdb's table has in-frame clones only and misses some. The sample carries about 190,000 clones, 60% to 80% recorded once. The CDR3 contains 23 residues. The V segment lost 1 base and the J segment 5 bases; nucleotides outside the gene matches: 27. Germline-derived CDR1 and CDR2 are LNHDA and SQIVND (reference sequence). This clone was observed once. No antigen is known for it. The source is a woman aged 25 to 39 in good health and CMV-seropositive. The chain has TRBV19 and TRBJ2-1, with TRBD2 identical over 9 bases. Sequencing was done on a sample of PBMCs. CDR3 sequence reads: CASSIAAGVAGGEWVVLDNEQFF. In DNA, the CDR3 is TGTGCCAGTAGTATAGCGGCAGGGGTGGCGGGAGGGGAGTGGGTGGTATTAGACAATGAGCAGTTCTTC.